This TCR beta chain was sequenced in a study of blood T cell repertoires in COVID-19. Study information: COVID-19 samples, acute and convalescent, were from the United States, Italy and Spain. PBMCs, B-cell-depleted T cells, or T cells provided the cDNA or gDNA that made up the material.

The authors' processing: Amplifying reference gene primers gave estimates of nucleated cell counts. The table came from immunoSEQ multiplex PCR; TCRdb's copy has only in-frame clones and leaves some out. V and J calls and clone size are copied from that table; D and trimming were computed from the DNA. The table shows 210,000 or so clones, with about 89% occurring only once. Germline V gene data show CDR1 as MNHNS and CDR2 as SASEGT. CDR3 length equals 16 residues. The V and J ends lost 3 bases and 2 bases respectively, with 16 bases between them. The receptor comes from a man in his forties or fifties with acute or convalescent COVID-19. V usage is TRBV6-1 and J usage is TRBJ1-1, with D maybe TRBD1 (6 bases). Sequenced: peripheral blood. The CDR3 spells CASSDRGAHSNTEAFF. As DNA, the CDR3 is TGTGCCAGCAGTGACCGGGGGGCCCACTCAAACACTGAAGCTTTCTTT.